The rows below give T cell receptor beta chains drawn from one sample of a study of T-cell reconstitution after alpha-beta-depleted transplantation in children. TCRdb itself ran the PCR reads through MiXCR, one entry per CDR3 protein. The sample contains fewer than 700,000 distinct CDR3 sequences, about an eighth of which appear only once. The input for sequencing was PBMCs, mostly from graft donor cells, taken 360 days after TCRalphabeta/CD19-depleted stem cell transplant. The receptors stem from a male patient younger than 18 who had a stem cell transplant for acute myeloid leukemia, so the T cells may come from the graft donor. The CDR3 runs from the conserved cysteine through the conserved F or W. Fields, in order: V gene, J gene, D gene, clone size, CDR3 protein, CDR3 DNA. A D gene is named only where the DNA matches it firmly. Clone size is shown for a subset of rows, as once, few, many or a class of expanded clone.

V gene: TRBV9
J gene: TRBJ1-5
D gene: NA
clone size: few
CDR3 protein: CASSVDAGQPQHF
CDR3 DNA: TGTGCCAGCAGCGTAGATGCGGGACAGCCCCAGCATTTT

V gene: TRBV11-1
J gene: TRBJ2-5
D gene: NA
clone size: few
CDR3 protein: CASSLADGETQYF
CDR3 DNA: TGTGCCAGCAGCTTAGCGGATGGGGAGACCCAGTACTTC

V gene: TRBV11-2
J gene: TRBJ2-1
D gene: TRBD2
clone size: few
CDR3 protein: CASSLVPSASGMAFKFF
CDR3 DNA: TGTGCCAGCAGCTTAGTTCCGTCCGCTAGCGGGATGGCTTTTAAGTTCTTC

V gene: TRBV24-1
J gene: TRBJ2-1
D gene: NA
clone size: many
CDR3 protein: CATSFSGYSSYNEQFF
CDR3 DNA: TGTGCCACCAGTTTCTCGGGGTACAGCTCCTACAATGAGCAGTTCTTC

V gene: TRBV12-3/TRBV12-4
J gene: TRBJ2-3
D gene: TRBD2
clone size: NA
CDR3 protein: CASSLIVPSGMGTDTQYF
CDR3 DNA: TGTGCCAGCAGTTTAATTGTCCCTAGCGGGATGGGCACAGATACGCAGTATTTT

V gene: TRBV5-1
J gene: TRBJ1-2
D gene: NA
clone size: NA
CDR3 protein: CASSSAASGGGNYGYTF
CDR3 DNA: TGCGCCAGCAGCTCGGCGGCCTCCGGGGGAGGTAACTATGGCTACACCTTC

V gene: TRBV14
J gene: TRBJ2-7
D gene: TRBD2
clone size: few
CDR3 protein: CASSQDPASGRKEQYF
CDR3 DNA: TGTGCCAGCAGCCAAGATCCGGCTAGCGGGAGGAAAGAGCAGTACTTC

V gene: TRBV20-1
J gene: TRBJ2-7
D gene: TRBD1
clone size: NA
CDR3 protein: CSARSGTGSYEQYF
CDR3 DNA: TGCAGTGCTAGATCCGGGACAGGCTCCTACGAGCAGTACTTC

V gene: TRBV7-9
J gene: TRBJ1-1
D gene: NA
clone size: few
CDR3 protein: CASSLAGKRDTEAFF
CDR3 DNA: TGTGCCAGCAGCTTAGCAGGGAAGAGGGACACTGAAGCTTTCTTT

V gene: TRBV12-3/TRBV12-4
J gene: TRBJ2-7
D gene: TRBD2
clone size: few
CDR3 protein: CASSTSLAGVYEQYF
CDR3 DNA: TGTGCCAGCAGTACCTCACTAGCGGGAGTTTACGAGCAGTACTTC

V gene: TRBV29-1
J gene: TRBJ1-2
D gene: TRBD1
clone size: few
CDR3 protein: CSVWEGANGYTF
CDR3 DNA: TGCAGCGTTTGGGAGGGGGCAAATGGCTACACCTTC

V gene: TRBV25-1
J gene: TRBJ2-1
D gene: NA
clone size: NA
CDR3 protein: CASLNGVFPYNEQFF
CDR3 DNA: TGTGCCAGCCTTAACGGGGTGTTTCCCTACAATGAGCAGTTCTTC

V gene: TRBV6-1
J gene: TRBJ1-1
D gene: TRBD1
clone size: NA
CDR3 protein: CASHRGGSEAFF
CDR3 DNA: TGTGCCAGCCACAGGGGGGGCTCTGAAGCTTTCTTT

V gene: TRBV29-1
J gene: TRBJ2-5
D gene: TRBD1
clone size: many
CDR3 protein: CSAVDGENRGLLLETQYF
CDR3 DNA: TGCAGCGCCGTTGACGGAGAGAACAGGGGGCTGTTACTAGAGACCCAGTACTTC

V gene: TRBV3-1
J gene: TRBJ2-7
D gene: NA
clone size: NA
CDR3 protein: CASSQVGATYEQYF
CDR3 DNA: TGTGCCAGCAGCCAAGTAGGGGCTACCTACGAGCAGTACTTC

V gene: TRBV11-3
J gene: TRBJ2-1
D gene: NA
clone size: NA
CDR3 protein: CASSLGGADREYNEQFF
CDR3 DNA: TGTGCCAGCAGCTTAGGGGGGGCAGACAGGGAGTACAATGAGCAGTTCTTC

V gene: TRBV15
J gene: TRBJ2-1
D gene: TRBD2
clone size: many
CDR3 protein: CATSRVRSSGDNEQFF
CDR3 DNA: TGTGCCACCAGCAGAGTACGTTCTAGCGGGGACAATGAGCAGTTCTTC

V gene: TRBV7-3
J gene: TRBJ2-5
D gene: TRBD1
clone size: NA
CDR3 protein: CASSLTAGGAETQYF
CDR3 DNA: TGTGCCAGCAGCTTAACTGCAGGGGGCGCCGAGACCCAGTACTTC

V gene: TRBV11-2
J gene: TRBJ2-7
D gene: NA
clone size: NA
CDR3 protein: CASSPFGGASYEQYF
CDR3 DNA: TGTGCCAGCAGCCCATTTGGGGGCGCCAGCTACGAGCAGTACTTC

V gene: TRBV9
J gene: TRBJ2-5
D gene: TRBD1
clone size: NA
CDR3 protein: CASKAGGEETQYF
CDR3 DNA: TGTGCCAGCAAAGCAGGGGGCGAAGAGACCCAGTACTTC

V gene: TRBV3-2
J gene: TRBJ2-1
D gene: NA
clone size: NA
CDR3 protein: CATPLAGGPAPQNYNEQFF
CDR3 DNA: TGTGCCACTCCATTAGCGGGAGGGCCTGCGCCTCAAAACTACAATGAGCAGTTCTTC

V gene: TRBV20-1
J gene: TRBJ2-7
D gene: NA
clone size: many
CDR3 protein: CSATLDIYEQYF
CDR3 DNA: TGCAGTGCGACCCTAGATATCTACGAGCAGTACTTC